Reported below is one T cell receptor (beta chain). It was with unique molecular identifiers that the TCRbeta library was prepared. TCRdb recomputed calls from the PCR reads with MiXCR, one row per CDR3 protein. The table includes 380,000 or so distinct CDR3 sequences, 10% to 15% detected once. This record comes from a study of T-cell reconstitution after alpha-beta-depleted transplantation in children. Deletions cut 1 base from V and 10 bases from J, with 13 bases between. The CDR3 totals 13 residues. From germline, CDR1 is SGHVS and CDR2 FQNEAQ. The sequence was collected from a human donor who donated a stem cell graft to a child with Fanconi anemia. The material sequenced was PBMCs, taken from the stem cell graft. The chain carries TRBV7-8 and TRBJ1-1; possible D gene TRBD1, 5 bases. As DNA, the CDR3 is TGTGCCAGCAGCTTAGGCGTTCACGGGGGAGCTTTCTTT. Encoded protein: CASSLGVHGGAFF.